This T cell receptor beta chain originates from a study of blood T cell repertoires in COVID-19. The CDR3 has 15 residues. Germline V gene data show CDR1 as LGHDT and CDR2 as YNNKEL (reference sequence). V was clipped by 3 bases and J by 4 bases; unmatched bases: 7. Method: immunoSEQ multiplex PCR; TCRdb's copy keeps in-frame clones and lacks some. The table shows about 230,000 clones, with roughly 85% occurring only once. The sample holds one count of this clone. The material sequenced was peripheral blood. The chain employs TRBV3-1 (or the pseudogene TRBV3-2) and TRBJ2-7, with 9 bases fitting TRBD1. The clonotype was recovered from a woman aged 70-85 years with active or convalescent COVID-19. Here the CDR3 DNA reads TGTGCCAGCAGCCACCTACAGGGGGCAGGGTACGAGCAGTACTTC. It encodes CASSHLQGAGYEQYF.